The 15 T cell receptor beta chains below all came from one sample that was sequenced in a study of cytotoxic CD8 clonotypes in ibrutinib-treated CLL. Assay used: immunoSEQ multiplex PCR; TCRdb lists only in-frame clones, some missing. The sample has 13,000 to 15,000 clones; roughly 50% are singletons. This specimen consisted of PBMCs, obtained at an approximately 26-month disease-progression time point, from a patient treated with ibrutinib. The source is a human donor with chronic lymphocytic leukemia.

V is TRBV27 and J is TRBJ2-7, with D possibly being TRBD2 (5 bases). The length of the CDR3 is 14 residues. CDR1 and CDR2 from the germline V gene are MNHEY and SMNVEV (reference sequence). V lost 3 bases, J lost 6 bases, and 15 bases lay in between. This CDR3 reads CASSFSAAASEQYF. Written as DNA, the CDR3 is TGTGCCAGCAGTTTTAGCGCCGCAGCCTCCGAGCAGTACTTC.

This clone turned up a few times. The gene calls are TRBV7-9 and TRBJ1-1; a weak D match, TRBD1 (5 bases). Germline loops: CDR1 SEHNR, CDR2 FQNEAQ (reference sequence). CDR3 length equals 15 residues. Trimming pared 5 bases from V and 5 bases from J, leaving 18 bases between. The CDR3 sequence: CASSGDGRGQTEAFF. The DNA of the CDR3 is TGTGCCAGCAGCGGGGACGGCCGTGGGCAGACTGAAGCTTTCTTT. The complete variable domain, with remaining parts taken from reference TRBV7-9 and TRBJ1-1, reads DTGVSQNPRHKITKRGQNVTFRCDPISEHNRLYWYRQTLGQGPEFLTYFQNEAQLEKSRLLSDRFSAERPKGSFSTLEIQRTEQGDSAMYLCASSGDGRGQTEAFFGQGTRLTVV.

V is TRBV5-1 and J is TRBJ2-1; perhaps TRBD2 as D (5 bases). There are 14 residues in the CDR3. From germline, CDR1 is SGHRS and CDR2 YFSETQ. Trimming removed 0 bases from V and 5 bases from J, with 9 bases in between. As DNA, the CDR3 is TGCGCCAGCAGCTTGGTGGGGAGCCACAATGAGCAGTTCTTC. Its protein is CASSLVGSHNEQFF.

The gene calls are TRBV7-9 and TRBJ2-2; 7 nucleotides align to TRBD2. The CDR3 is made up of 14 amino acids. V gave up 5 bases and J gave up 5 bases; unmatched junction bases: 5. CDR1 is SEHNR and CDR2 is FQNEAQ in the germline V gene (reference sequence). CDR3 coding DNA: TGTGCCAGCAGCCCGGGGGGTTCAACCGGGGAGCTGTTTTTT. Residues: CASSPGGSTGELFF.

Concerning this clone: Other nucleotide sequences in the sample specify the same CDR3. This chain connects TRBV27 to TRBJ2-7; D might be TRBD1 (6 bases). Germline CDR1 MNHEY, CDR2 SMNVEV (reference sequence). The V gene lost 2 bases and the J gene lost 2 bases, with 7 bases spanning the gap. The CDR3 spans 13 residues. The CDR3 DNA is TGTGCCAGCAGTTTACCAGGGGCCTACGAGCAGTACTTC. Translating gives CASSLPGAYEQYF.

The chain uses TRBV28 and TRBJ1-2; D possibly corresponds to TRBD1 (6 bases). Germline V gene sequence: CDR1 MDHEN, CDR2 SYDVKM. V was cut by 4 bases and J by 5 bases, with 11 bases left in between. The CDR3 contains 13 residues. For the CDR3, the DNA is TGTGCCAGCAGTTCCGGGACACATTATGGCTACACCTTC. Residues: CASSSGTHYGYTF.

V usage is TRBV30 and J usage is TRBJ2-7; 9 nucleotides agree with TRBD1. The junction had 10 bases not matched to a gene; V was cut back by 2 bases and J by 2 bases. The CDR3 contains 16 residues. Germline-derived CDR1 and CDR2 are GTSNPN and SVGIG (reference sequence). The CDR3 DNA is TGTGCCTGGAGTATCTCCGGGACAGGGATGACCTACGAGCAGTACTTC. Protein sequence: CAWSISGTGMTYEQYF.

The sample holds one count of this clone. A clone one base away is much larger, so this may be a read error. The V and J genes are TRBV2 and TRBJ2-3, with TRBD2 identical over 8 bases. Germline CDR1 is SNHLY and CDR2 is FYNNEI. The CDR3 is made up of 13 amino acids. V shed 7 bases and J 4 bases; nucleotides not matched to a gene: 4. CDR3 sequence reads: CASTSGYADTQYF. The DNA of the CDR3 is TGTGCCAGCACTAGCGGGTACGCAGATACGCAGTATTTT.

About this clone: The same CDR3 can be traced to other DNA sequences in this sample. This chain joins TRBV2 and TRBJ2-3, with 9 bases identical to TRBD2. The CDR3 runs to 14 residues. J was trimmed by 0 bases and V by 6 bases; bases with no gene match: 1. Germline V gene sequence: CDR1 SNHLY, CDR2 FYNNEI. The CDR3 DNA is TGTGCCAGCAGGGCGGGGGGGAGCACAGATACGCAGTATTTT. Its protein is CASRAGGSTDTQYF.

The J gene is TRBJ1-2, the V gene TRBV6-1, with D unresolved. V was trimmed by 2 bases and J by 6 bases, leaving 7 bases between them. Germline lookup yields CDR1 MNHNS and CDR2 SASEGT. CDR3 size: 12 residues. The CDR3 loop reads CASSETQDGYTF. The CDR3 DNA is TGTGCCAGCAGTGAAACCCAAGATGGCTACACCTTC.

The gene calls are TRBV5-1 and TRBJ1-4; weak D call: TRBD1 (5 bases). This CDR3 region has 14 residues. Germline CDR1 SGHRS, CDR2 YFSETQ. Trimming stripped 1 base from V and 7 bases from J, with 11 bases between. As DNA, the CDR3 is TGCGCCAGCAGCTTGTCCCAGGGAGGTGAAAAACTGTTTTTT. It is translated as CASSLSQGGEKLFF.

This clone came up a few times. V is TRBV18 and J is TRBJ1-2; D gene uncertain. The CDR3 loop spans 14 amino acids. V lost 0 bases and J 6 bases, leaving 11 bases between the germline ends. The germline CDR1 and CDR2 sequences are KGHSH and LQKENI. The CDR3 reads CASSPPVGSDGYTF. In DNA form, the CDR3 reads TGTGCCAGCTCACCACCAGTGGGTTCGGATGGCTACACCTTC.

There are a few counts of this clone. The J gene is TRBJ2-3, the V gene TRBV2, with 9 bases fitting TRBD2. Per germline, CDR1 SNHLY and CDR2 FYNNEI. Trimming took 6 bases from V and 5 from J; bases not matched to a gene: 12. CDR3 length equals 16 residues. This CDR3 reads CASRVPAGGGQDTQYF. DNA for the CDR3: TGTGCCAGCAGAGTCCCAGCGGGGGGTGGCCAAGATACGCAGTATTTT.

This clone is labeled medium-sized (0.01 to 0.1%). The V call is TRBV14, the J call TRBJ2-1; tentatively, D is TRBD1 (7 bases). The CDR3 extends over 17 amino acids. Germline CDR1 SGHDN, CDR2 FVKESK. The V and J ends lost 1 base and 6 bases respectively, with 19 bases between them. CDR3 nucleotide sequence: TGTGCCAGCAGCCAAGGCGTATCGCGGGACAGTGTCAATGAGCAGTTCTTC. It codes for CASSQGVSRDSVNEQFF.

The chain recombines TRBV11-2 with TRBJ2-5, with TRBD1 matching over 7 bases. This CDR3 region has 16 residues. Germline CDR1 and CDR2: SGHAT and FQNNGV. After removal of 1 base from V and 1 base from J, the junction contained 6 bases not matched to a gene. The CDR3: CASSLGGQPIQETQYF. The CDR3 DNA reads TGTGCCAGCAGCTTAGGGGGACAGCCTATCCAAGAGACCCAGTACTTC.